What follows are 25 T cell receptor beta chains derived from one specimen sequenced in a study of T cells after yellow fever vaccination. Each CDR3 protein is one row after TCRdb ran MiXCR on the 5' RACE reads. Of some 300,000 distinct CDR3 sequences detected, around 10% appear once; the ten largest clones hold 3% to 3.5%. Here the sequenced sample was CD4+ T cells sorted from PBMCs, taken 5 days after the yellow fever booster vaccination. These receptors all stem from a man aged 18 to 30 who received the YFV17D yellow fever vaccine.

This clonotype showed up many times. V is TRBV5-1 and J is TRBJ1-1, with TRBD1 identical over 11 bases. The CDR3 extends over 15 amino acids. Germline-derived CDR1 and CDR2 are SGHRS and YFSETQ. The V segment lost 5 bases and the J segment 4 bases; nucleotides outside the gene matches: 7. The chain's CDR3 is CASRMYGTGGTEAFF. CDR3 bases: TGCGCCAGCAGAATGTACGGGACAGGGGGCACTGAAGCTTTCTTT.

This clonotype was observed at least ten times. In DNA form, the CDR3 reads TGTGCCAGCAGCTTAGCTTGGACTATCAGCAATCAGCCCCAGCATTTT. Its protein is CASSLAWTISNQPQHF. The gene calls are TRBV7-2 and TRBJ1-5; D is ambiguous. CDR3 length equals 16 residues. CDR1 is SGHTA and CDR2 is FQGNSA in the germline V gene. V was pared by 0 bases and J by 1 base, with 10 bases between. Filled out from reference TRBV7-2 and TRBJ1-5, the complete variable domain reads GAGVSQSPSNKVTEKGKDVELRCDPISGHTALYWYRQSLGQGLEFLIYFQGNSAPDKSGLPSDRFSAERTGGSVSTLTIQRTQQEDSAVYLCASSLAWTISNQPQHFGDGTRLSIL.

This clonotype was counted many times. CDR3 nucleotides: TGCAGTGCTAGAGAAGGGGTAACAGGGGGTTCGGATTCACCCCTCCACTTT. Translation: CSAREGVTGGSDSPLHF. The genes are TRBV20-1 and TRBJ1-6; 8 bases align to TRBD1. J was trimmed by 8 bases and V by 0 bases; bases with no gene match: 12. From germline, CDR1 is DFQATT and CDR2 SNEGSKA (reference sequence). The CDR3 is 17 residues long.

The table lists this clonotype with many counts. The chain joins TRBV5-1 to TRBJ2-3; TRBD2 is a possible D gene (6 bases). Germline-derived CDR1 and CDR2 are SGHRS and YFSETQ. Trimming removed 4 bases from V and 5 bases from J, with 11 bases in between. This CDR3 comprises 13 residues. CDR3 nucleotides: TGCGCCAGCAGCCCGGGTAGCGGAGATACGCAGTATTTT. Amino acid sequence: CASSPGSGDTQYF.

This clonotype was recorded at least ten times. The chain links TRBV20-1 to TRBJ1-6; 7 positions match TRBD1. The CDR3 extends over 14 amino acids. Germline V CDR1 and CDR2: DFQATT, SNEGSKA (reference sequence). V shed 6 bases, J shed 7 bases, and the junction held 9 bases outside the gene matches. CDR3 sequence (DNA): TGCAGTGCAACACCGACAGGGAGGAATTCACCCCTCCACTTT. This gives the protein CSATPTGRNSPLHF.

This clonotype turned up a few times. The V and J genes are TRBV20-1 and TRBJ1-1; possibly TRBD1 for D (6 bases). Germline loops: CDR1 DFQATT, CDR2 SNEGSKA (reference sequence). CDR3 size: 13 residues. Deletions cut 2 bases from V and 10 bases from J, with 17 bases between. The CDR3 region has the DNA TGCAGTGCTAGATCAGGGGACGCCTTAAGAGCTTTCTTT. The encoded protein is CSARSGDALRAFF.

This clonotype was detected ten times or more. The V and J genes are TRBV12-3 or TRBV12-4 and TRBJ1-2; no firm D call. The CDR3 totals 12 residues. The V and J ends lost 1 base and 8 bases respectively, with 8 bases between them. The CDR3 DNA is TGTGCCAGCAGTTTAGTCGAGGGCGGCTACACCTTC. This translates into CASSLVEGGYTF.

This clonotype was found a few times. The chain has TRBV4-1 and TRBJ1-2; 12 nucleotides agree with TRBD1. J was trimmed by 2 bases and V by 1 base; bases with no gene match: 11. CDR1 MGHRA and CDR2 YSYEKL come from the germline V gene. This CDR3 has 19 amino acids. The CDR3 region is CASSQANRDRGRLNYGYTF. CDR3 sequence (DNA): TGCGCCAGCAGCCAAGCGAACCGGGACAGGGGGCGGTTGAACTATGGCTACACCTTC.

The V gene is TRBV7-9, the J gene TRBJ1-1; D unresolved. The CDR3 is 14 amino acids. The V gene lost 5 bases and the J gene lost 6 bases, with 16 bases spanning the gap. Germline V gives CDR1 SEHNR, CDR2 FQNEAQ (reference sequence). The CDR3 loop reads CASSTKGRFPEAFF. The CDR3 DNA reads TGTGCCAGCAGCACTAAGGGCAGATTCCCTGAAGCTTTCTTT.

V is TRBV12-3 or TRBV12-4 and J is TRBJ1-2; D is possibly TRBD1 (5 bases). V lost 6 bases and J lost 6, with 14 bases in between. CDR3 length: 13 amino acids. CDR3 residues: CASSPRLGDGYTF. CDR3 coding DNA: TGTGCCAGCAGCCCCAGGTTGGGGGATGGCTACACCTTC.

This chain links TRBV19 with TRBJ1-2; D call uncertain. This CDR3 is built from 16 residues. Trimming shortened V by 5 bases and J by 3 bases, and 19 bases separated the two germline ends. From germline, CDR1 is LNHDA and CDR2 SQIVND (reference sequence). CDR3 nucleotides: TGTGCCAGTAGTCCCCTTCGGCGAGAAACCGACTATGGCTACACCTTC. It specifies CASSPLRRETDYGYTF.

This clonotype was seen many times. This rearrangement joins TRBV7-2 to TRBJ2-3; 8 bases map to TRBD2. The CDR3 is 15 residues long. The germline gives CDR1 SGHTA, CDR2 FQGNSA. With 1 base clipped from V and 6 bases from J, the junction kept 6 bases outside the gene matches. CDR3 DNA sequence: TGTGCCAGCAGCTTAGTGGGCGGGGGGCTGGATACGCAGTATTTT. It encodes CASSLVGGGLDTQYF. The full variable domain, with the rest looked up from reference TRBV7-2 and TRBJ2-3, is GAGVSQSPSNKVTEKGKDVELRCDPISGHTALYWYRQSLGQGLEFLIYFQGNSAPDKSGLPSDRFSAERTGGSVSTLTIQRTQQEDSAVYLCASSLVGGGLDTQYFGPGTRLTVL.

The chain uses TRBV7-9 and TRBJ1-1, with D maybe TRBD1 (5 bases). The V end lost 5 bases, the J end lost 2 bases, and 12 bases lay between the germline ends. Germline loops: CDR1 SEHNR, CDR2 FQNEAQ (reference sequence). The CDR3 runs 14 residues. The DNA of the CDR3 is TGTGCCAGCAGCCCAGGAGGGGCTAACACTGAAGCTTTCTTT. Translation gives CASSPGGANTEAFF.

This clonotype came up a few times. This chain links TRBV20-1 with TRBJ1-5; D perhaps matches TRBD1 (6 bases). This CDR3 comprises 15 residues. V shed 5 bases and J shed 0 bases, with 14 bases lying between them. Per the germline V gene, CDR1 is DFQATT and CDR2 is SNEGSKA (reference sequence). The CDR3, as DNA: TGCAGTGCTTCCACACAGGGTCATAGCAATCAGCCCCAGCATTTT. Protein product: CSASTQGHSNQPQHF.

This clonotype was seen a handful of times. The chain carries TRBV20-1 and TRBJ2-3, with 12 bases matching TRBD2. From germline, CDR1 is DFQATT and CDR2 SNEGSKA (reference sequence). With V trimmed by 0 bases and J by 5 bases, 6 bases remained unmatched. The CDR3 extends over 16 amino acids. The CDR3 DNA reads as TGCAGTGCTAGAGATCCTAGCGGGGGGGCCGTAGATACGCAGTATTTT. Translating it yields CSARDPSGGAVDTQYF.

The rearrangement joins TRBV3-1 to TRBJ2-3; TRBD1 is a possible D gene (6 bases). V was cut by 1 base and J by 2 bases, with 16 bases left in between. CDR1 and CDR2 from the germline V gene are LGHDT and YNNKEL (reference sequence). The CDR3 loop spans 17 amino acids. CDR3 region: CASSQGLSRGNTDTQYF. The DNA of the CDR3 is TGTGCCAGCAGCCAAGGTCTTTCCAGGGGTAACACAGATACGCAGTATTTT.

The chain couples TRBV20-1 to TRBJ1-5, with a weak D call TRBD1 (5 bases). The CDR3 is made up of 14 amino acids. V was pared by 8 bases and J by 4 bases, with 18 bases between. Germline values: CDR1 DFQATT, CDR2 SNEGSKA (reference sequence). CDR3 in amino acids: CSFTWGEENQPQHF. CDR3 in DNA: TGCAGTTTCACCTGGGGGGAGGAGAATCAGCCCCAGCATTTT.

This rearrangement joins TRBV19 to TRBJ2-3; 9 bases map to TRBD2. With V trimmed by 5 bases and J by 4 bases, 7 bases remained unmatched. The germline V gene has CDR1 LNHDA and CDR2 SQIVND (reference sequence). The CDR3 consists of 15 residues. The CDR3 is CASSVSGGNPDTQYF. The CDR3, as DNA: TGTGCCAGTAGTGTTAGCGGGGGCAATCCAGATACGCAGTATTTT.

V gene TRBV4-1 combines with J gene TRBJ1-5, with 7 bases matching TRBD1. This CDR3 contains 19 residues. From germline, CDR1 is MGHRA and CDR2 YSYEKL. The V segment lost 0 bases and the J segment 0 bases; nucleotides outside the gene matches: 11. The CDR3 region is CASSQDMYRGIDSNQPQHF. CDR3 in DNA: TGCGCCAGCAGCCAAGATATGTACAGGGGAATCGATAGCAATCAGCCCCAGCATTTT.

V is TRBV5-1 and J is TRBJ1-1; possibly TRBD1 for D (6 bases). The V gene's germline CDR1 is SGHRS and CDR2 YFSETQ. The CDR3 is 16 residues long. Trimming left V 0 bases short and J 5 bases short, with 17 bases between. DNA of the CDR3: TGCGCCAGCAGCTTGGGTCGCGGCGGGGGCGGGACTGAAGCTTTCTTT. Amino acid sequence: CASSLGRGGGGTEAFF.

This clonotype showed up many times. The V call is TRBV4-1, the J call TRBJ2-1; either TRBD1 or TRBD2 may supply D (5 bases each). The CDR3 contains 17 residues. V shed 4 bases and J shed 4 bases, with 20 bases lying between them. Germline V CDR1 and CDR2: MGHRA, YSYEKL. Written as DNA, the CDR3 is TGCGCCAGCAGCCGGTTAGGGACGGAAACCCTTTACAATGAGCAGTTCTTC. It codes for CASSRLGTETLYNEQFF.

This clonotype occurred a few times. The chain couples TRBV18 to TRBJ1-2, with 9 bases aligning to TRBD1. Germline trimming cut 6 bases from V and 4 bases from J; bases unmatched to any gene: 9. Germline V gives CDR1 KGHSH, CDR2 LQKENI. The CDR3 consists of 15 residues. The CDR3 DNA sequence: TGTGCCAGCTCTCCCGGACAGGGGATGCGCTATGGCTACACCTTC. It codes for CASSPGQGMRYGYTF.

This clonotype was counted at least ten times. V gene TRBV12-3 or TRBV12-4 combines with J gene TRBJ2-1; 8 bases fit TRBD2. CDR3 size: 17 residues. Trimming cost V 2 bases and J 0 bases; bases outside gene matches: 6. The DNA of the CDR3 is TGTGCCAGCAGTTTAAGTAGCGGGGTTAGCTCCTACAATGAGCAGTTCTTC. As protein: CASSLSSGVSSYNEQFF.

This clonotype was detected many times. The chain links TRBV27 to TRBJ2-5; D ambiguous. The V end lost 6 bases, the J end lost 5 bases, and 10 bases lay between the germline ends. CDR3 size: 12 residues. Germline assignment: CDR1 MNHEY and CDR2 SMNVEV (reference sequence). Here the CDR3 reads CASRGLLETQYF. The CDR3 region has the DNA TGTGCCAGCAGGGGCCTCTTGGAGACCCAGTACTTC.

The gene calls are TRBV11-2 and TRBJ2-4, with D possibly matching TRBD2 (5 bases). Trimming removed 1 base at V and 6 bases at J, with 16 bases between. CDR1 is SGHAT and CDR2 is FQNNGV in the germline V gene. The CDR3 length is 16 residues. As DNA, the CDR3 is TGTGCCAGCAGCTTAGGCCCCGGCTCCGAGGGAAACATTCAGTACTTC. This gives the protein CASSLGPGSEGNIQYF.